This T cell receptor (beta chain) was sequenced in a study of blood T cell repertoires in COVID-19. Original analysis: Amplified reference gene primers provided the basis for estimating nucleated cell counts. This table comes from immunoSEQ multiplex PCR, and its TCRdb copy is limited to in-frame clones, with some not included. That table is the source of V, J and clone size, and D and trimming were worked out from the DNA. Of hundreds of thousands of clones in the sample, around nine tenths are singletons; the top ten hold 5% to 5.5%. The CDR3 has 18 residues. Looked up from germline, CDR1 is MNHEY and CDR2 is SMNVEV (reference sequence). With 5 bases removed from V and 0 bases from J, the gap between germline ends came to 20 bases.

This clonotype was sampled from a man in his fifties or sixties who had recovered from COVID-19. The rearrangement uses TRBV27 and TRBJ1-5, with D tentatively TRBD1 (6 bases). Sequenced material: PBMCs or T cells enriched from blood (not recorded which). The CDR3 protein is CASSRPPDRLDSNQPQHF. For the CDR3, the DNA is TGTGCCAGCAGTCGTCCCCCTGACAGGTTGGATAGCAATCAGCCCCAGCATTTT.